One sample yielded the 4 T cell receptor beta chains listed below, sequenced in a study of neurological immune-mediated disorders. TCRdb ran MiXCR on the 5' RACE reads and lists one entry per CDR3 protein. The sample carries about 23,000 distinct CDR3 sequences, about 12% recorded once. Sequenced material: PBMCs. The receptors shown here come from a woman aged 60-75 years with HTLV-1-associated myelopathy (HAM/TSP).

This clonotype is medium-sized (0.01 to 0.1%). The chain couples TRBV5-1 to TRBJ2-3; 15 positions match TRBD2. CDR1 is SGHRS, CDR2 YFSETQ, per germline. With V trimmed by 2 bases and J by 3 bases, 4 bases remained unmatched. The CDR3 runs to 17 residues. Written as DNA, the CDR3 is TGCGCCAGCAGCTTACGGGGGACTAGCGGGAGGACAGATACGCAGTATTTT. Residues: CASSLRGTSGRTDTQYF.

This clonotype was seen repeatedly, ten times or more. The V and J genes are TRBV20-1 and TRBJ2-1; D is possibly TRBD2 (7 bases). CDR3 size: 13 residues. Germline V gene data show CDR1 as DFQATT and CDR2 as SNEGSKA (reference sequence). The V end lost 3 bases, the J end lost 9 bases, and 15 bases lay between the germline ends. This CDR3 reads CSASKGGGGEQFF. Written as DNA, the CDR3 is TGCAGTGCTAGTAAGGGGGGGGGAGGTGAGCAGTTCTTC.

Ten or more counts support this clonotype. The chain couples TRBV27 to TRBJ2-5; D ambiguous. The CDR3 runs to 13 residues. Between the trimmed V and J ends, which lost 4 bases and 5 bases, there was a span of 11 bases. The V gene's germline CDR1 is MNHEY and CDR2 SMNVEV (reference sequence). This CDR3 is CASSSQALETQYF. The CDR3 DNA reads TGTGCCAGCAGTTCCCAGGCTTTGGAGACCCAGTACTTC.

The chain uses TRBV7-2 and TRBJ2-5, with D unclear. From germline, CDR1 is SGHTA and CDR2 FQGNSA. CDR3 length: 14 residues. The V end was cut by 1 base, the J end by 4 bases, with 10 bases between. CDR3 region: CASSLGSQRETQYF. CDR3 in DNA: TGTGCCAGCAGCTTAGGTTCTCAGCGAGAGACCCAGTACTTC. The full variable domain, its missing parts supplied by reference TRBV7-2 and TRBJ2-5, is GAGVSQSPSNKVTEKGKDVELRCDPISGHTALYWYRQSLGQGLEFLIYFQGNSAPDKSGLPSDRFSAERTGGSVSTLTIQRTQQEDSAVYLCASSLGSQRETQYFGPGTRLLVL.